This TCR beta chain was retrieved from a study of radiation and T cells in renal cell carcinoma. Study-level findings and limits: Top tumor clonotypes rose in blood 2 weeks post-radiation, then contracted.

There are a few counts of this clone. What it recognizes is unknown. Sample time point: blood 4 weeks post-SBRT, at nephrectomy. Treatment: 15 Gy SBRT to primary tumor, nephrectomy 4 weeks later. Nephrectomy followed 15 Gy stereotactic body radiation by 4 weeks. This renal cell carcinoma was of the clear cell type. The assay was immunoSEQ multiplex PCR, and TCRdb's table has in-frame clones only and misses some. The data contain about 78,000 clones, about 89% of them singletons. CDR3 length: 13 residues. The germline V gene has CDR1 LNHNV and CDR2 YYDKDF (reference sequence). Trimming shortened V by 4 bases and J by 8 bases, and 14 bases separated the two germline ends.

The sequences come from blood, collected from a patient whose treatment included radiotherapy and nephrectomy. This rearrangement joins TRBV15 to TRBJ1-1; tentative D call: TRBD1 (5 bases). The clonotype comes from a woman aged 70-85 years with renal cell carcinoma. The CDR3 spells CATSKGPRTEAFF. In DNA form, the CDR3 reads TGTGCCACCAGCAAGGGCCCCAGGACAGAAGCTTTCTTT.